Presented here are 29 T cell receptor beta chains from one specimen sequenced in a study of OX40 agonist ivuxolimab in advanced cancers. The table came from immunoSEQ multiplex PCR; TCRdb's copy has only in-frame clones and leaves some out. Of about 11,000 clones listed, around 80% are singletons. This sample comprised CD4+ or CD8+ T cells sorted from blood, obtained in a trial of the OX40 agonist ivuxolimab. These TCRs come from an adult with an advanced solid tumor such as melanoma, head and neck, liver or kidney cancer.

This chain joins TRBV7-3 and TRBJ2-5; 7 positions agree with TRBD1. This CDR3 has 17 amino acids. J gave up 5 bases and V 5 bases, and 17 bases lay outside the gene matches. Germline V gives CDR1 SGHTA, CDR2 FQGTGA. CDR3 protein: CASSLFPGQTSRETQYF. In DNA, the CDR3 is TGTGCCAGCAGCCTCTTCCCGGGACAGACCTCCCGGGAGACCCAGTACTTC.

The chain is built from TRBV9 and TRBJ1-4, with 7 bases that match TRBD1. In germline, CDR1 is SGDLS, CDR2 YYNGEE. V was pared by 3 bases and J by 8 bases, with 7 bases of the junction left unmatched. This CDR3 has 14 residues. The CDR3, as DNA: TGTGCCAGCAGCGCGACAGGGTGGGGGGAAAAACTGTTTTTT. Amino acid sequence: CASSATGWGEKLFF.

The gene calls are TRBV7-3 and TRBJ2-7, with 9 positions matching TRBD2. Trimming removed 3 bases from V and 6 bases from J; junction bases left unmatched: 3. This CDR3 is built from 13 residues. From germline, CDR1 is SGHTA and CDR2 FQGTGA. The CDR3 DNA is TGTGCCAGCAGCTTCTCTAGCGGGGTCGAGCAGTACTTC. Protein product: CASSFSSGVEQYF. The whole variable domain, filled in from reference TRBV7-3 and TRBJ2-7, reads GAGVSQTPSNKVTEKGKYVELRCDPISGHTALYWYRQSLGQGPEFLIYFQGTGAADDSGLPNDRFFAVRPEGSVSTLKIQRTERGDSAVYLCASSFSSGVEQYFGPGTRLTVT.

The CDR3 spells CASSYSANRGDQPQHF. Here the CDR3 DNA reads TGTGCCAGCAGTTACTCGGCAAACAGGGGGGATCAGCCCCAGCATTTT. The rearrangement uses TRBV6-5 and TRBJ1-5, with 8 positions matching TRBD1. The germline gives CDR1 MNHEY, CDR2 SVGAGI. Trimming removed 0 bases from V and 5 bases from J; junction bases left unmatched: 6. CDR3 length: 16 residues.

The chain recombines TRBV7-2 with TRBJ2-3; weak D call: TRBD2 (6 bases). CDR1 and CDR2 from the germline V gene are SGHTA and FQGNSA. Trimming took 5 bases from V and 4 from J, leaving 22 bases between them. This CDR3 has 17 amino acids. The CDR3 reads CASSPAPGLRTADTQYF. The CDR3 DNA follows: TGTGCCAGCAGCCCCGCCCCGGGACTGCGAACAGCAGATACGCAGTATTTT.

The chain combines TRBV21-1 with TRBJ2-1. TRBV21-1 is deemed a pseudogene. This CDR3 contains 16 residues. DNA for the CDR3: TGTGCCAGCAGCAGCGAGGGGATTTGCTCCTACAATGAGCAGCTCTTC. Its translation is CASSSEGICSYNEQLF.

The chain has TRBV5-6 and TRBJ2-5, with D possibly called TRBD1 or TRBD2 (5 bases each). V lost 3 bases and J 5 bases, leaving 14 bases between the germline ends. This CDR3 region has 14 residues. Germline V CDR1 and CDR2: SGHDT, YYEEEE. For the CDR3, the DNA is TGTGCCAGCAGCTGGGGGTTCACCTGGGAGACCCAGTACTTC. Its protein product is CASSWGFTWETQYF.

The rearrangement joins TRBV5-4 to TRBJ1-6; 9 bases align to TRBD1. The CDR3 consists of 19 residues. The germline gives CDR1 SGHNT, CDR2 YYREEE (reference sequence). V lost 3 bases, J lost 0 bases, and 10 bases stayed unmatched. DNA of the CDR3: TGTGCCAGCAGCTGGCAACAGGGGGCCTCGGCCTCCTATAATTCACCCCTCCACTTT. This translates into CASSWQQGASASYNSPLHF.

The rearrangement uses TRBV7-3 and TRBJ2-3; 8 bases are a match to TRBD2. The CDR3 consists of 15 residues. V trimming: 5 bases; J trimming: 4 bases; junction bases outside the gene matches: 8. From germline, CDR1 is SGHTA and CDR2 FQGTGA. CDR3 amino acids: CASSPTAGVADTQYF. The DNA for the CDR3 is TGTGCCAGCAGCCCCACAGCGGGAGTGGCAGATACGCAGTATTTT.

This clone came up once. The V and J genes are TRBV9 and TRBJ1-1; D uncertain. The germline gives CDR1 SGDLS, CDR2 YYNGEE. With 4 bases removed from V and 6 bases from J, the gap between germline ends came to 19 bases. The CDR3 spans 15 residues. CDR3 sequence (DNA): TGTGCCAGCAGCCTCATGGGCGCGGTGGGCTCTGAAGCTTTCTTT. Translation gives CASSLMGAVGSEAFF. The full variable domain, in which reference TRBV9 and TRBJ1-1 provide the parts outside the CDR3, is DSGVTQTPKHLITATGQRVTLRCSPRSGDLSVYWYQQSLDQGLQFLIQYYNGEERAKGNILERFSAQQFPDLHSELNLSSLELGDSALYFCASSLMGAVGSEAFFGQGTRLTVV.

The gene calls are TRBV7-9 and TRBJ2-7; D is undetermined. The V end lost 8 bases, the J end lost 3 bases, and 20 bases lay between the germline ends. The CDR3 spans 15 residues. Germline CDR1 SEHNR, CDR2 FQNEAQ (reference sequence). This chain's CDR3 is CASDPDEGQIYEQYF. CDR3 nucleotide sequence: TGTGCCAGCGACCCGGACGAAGGGCAGATCTACGAGCAGTACTTC.

The V call is TRBV10-1, the J call TRBJ2-7, with 12 nucleotides matching TRBD1. The CDR3 is made up of 14 amino acids. Germline CDR1 is WNHNN and CDR2 is SYGVQD (reference sequence). V lost 9 bases and J lost 8; bases outside the gene matches: 11. CDR3 residues: CARGLWGTGGQQYF. CDR3 nucleotides: TGCGCCAGGGGGTTATGGGGGACAGGGGGCCAGCAGTACTTC.

The chain links TRBV7-2 to TRBJ2-7; 9 nucleotides align to TRBD1. CDR3 length equals 14 residues. Germline V CDR1 and CDR2: SGHTA, FQGNSA. Trimming cost V 5 bases and J 4 bases; bases outside gene matches: 6. DNA for the CDR3: TGTGCCAGCAGCCTGGGACAGGGAAATTACGAGCAGTACTTC. Encoded protein: CASSLGQGNYEQYF.

The table lists this clone with a count of one. The chain has TRBV19 and TRBJ1-1; 8 bases align to TRBD1. The V and J ends lost 5 bases and 8 bases, in that order; junction bases with no gene match: 22. This CDR3 spans 18 amino acids. Germline CDR1 is LNHDA and CDR2 is SQIVND (reference sequence). The CDR3 DNA follows: TGTGCCAGTAGTGAAGAACCCCGACAGGGGCCGAGAGACGCCGAAGCTTTCTTT. Translated, it gives CASSEEPRQGPRDAEAFF.

This clone was seen a few times. The chain is built from TRBV6-1 and TRBJ2-7; 12 nucleotides agree with TRBD2. The germline V gene encodes CDR1 MNHNS and CDR2 SASEGT. The V gene end was trimmed by 6 bases and the J gene end by 5 bases; junction bases not matched to a gene: 5. The CDR3 has 14 residues. The CDR3 region has the DNA TGTGCCAGCAGCTCTAGCGGGGGGGCCGACGAGCAGTACTTC. This gives the protein CASSSSGGADEQYF.

This clone has just a few counts. In nucleotides, the CDR3 is TGTGCCAGCAGCCAATTGACAGTGAGGGGAGAAAATGAGCAGTTCTTC. Protein: CASSQLTVRGENEQFF. The chain combines TRBV11-2 with TRBJ2-1; TRBD1 or TRBD2 may be the D gene (5 bases each). Germline CDR1 is SGHAT and CDR2 is FQNNGV. There are 16 residues in the CDR3. The V end was cut by 5 bases, the J end by 7 bases, with 21 bases between.

This clone was seen a few times. This rearrangement joins TRBV15 to TRBJ2-7; D might be TRBD1 or TRBD2, each matching 5 bases. V dropped 0 bases and J dropped 0 bases, with 18 bases sitting between them. This CDR3 has 18 residues. Germline CDR1 LNHNV, CDR2 YYDKDF (reference sequence). This CDR3 reads CATSREAINPGTSYEQYF. In nucleotides, the CDR3 is TGTGCCACCAGCAGAGAAGCGATAAACCCAGGGACCTCCTACGAGCAGTACTTC.

As to this clone: A read error may produce the germline difference seen at one junction end. V and J are TRBV7-7 and TRBJ2-1, with D unresolved. The CDR3 covers 14 residues. Germline V gene lookup returns CDR1 SSHAT and CDR2 FNYEAQ (reference sequence). CDR3 amino acids: CASSPPRALNEQFF. Here the CDR3 DNA reads TGTGCTAGCAGCCCCCCACGCGCCTTGAATGAGCAGTTCTTC.

This rearrangement joins TRBV5-8 to TRBJ2-7; D is unresolved. V was pared by 4 bases and J by 6 bases, with 17 bases between. Germline CDR1 reads SGHTS; CDR2 reads YDEGEE. There are 14 residues in the CDR3. This chain's CDR3 is CASSQTASSPEQYF. CDR3 nucleotide sequence: TGTGCCAGCAGCCAAACAGCCTCTTCGCCCGAGCAGTACTTC. The whole variable domain, filled in from reference TRBV5-8 and TRBJ2-7, reads EAGVTQSPTHLIKTRGQQATLRCSPISGHTSVYWYQQALGLGLQFLLWYDEGEERNRGNFPPRFSGRQFPNYSSELNVNALELEDSALYLCASSQTASSPEQYFGPGTRLTVT.

This chain links TRBV29-1 with TRBJ2-6; D is unclear. CDR3 length: 12 residues. Germline-derived CDR1 and CDR2 are SQVTM and ANQGSEA. Trimming stripped 4 bases from V and 7 bases from J, with 8 bases between. The CDR3 sequence: CSVVVTANVLTF. The CDR3 DNA is TGCAGCGTTGTCGTAACCGCCAACGTCCTGACTTTC.

In this sample, this clone turned up once. The gene calls are TRBV13 and TRBJ1-2; tentatively, D is TRBD1 (6 bases). Germline-derived CDR1 and CDR2 are PRHDT and FYEKMQ (reference sequence). The germline V and J ends were trimmed by 8 bases and 7 bases, with 14 bases remaining between them. This CDR3 comprises 12 residues. Written as DNA, the CDR3 is TGTGCCAGCCAGATGGGGGGCTCTGGCTACACCTTC. It codes for CASQMGGSGYTF. The entire variable domain, with the rest obtained from reference TRBV13 and TRBJ1-2, is as follows: AAGVIQSPRHLIKEKRETATLKCYPIPRHDTVYWYQQGPGQDPQFLISFYEKMQSDKGSIPDRFSAQQFSDYHSELNMSSLELGDSALYFCASQMGGSGYTFGSGTRLTVV.

On this clone itself: The CDR3 carries no conserved terminal phenylalanine or tryptophan, so it likely arises from a read error. The DNA is omitted, as the CDR3 cannot be located on it reliably, and the CDR3 follows TCRdb's listing. The chain couples TRBV4-2 to TRBJ2-3; the D call TRBD2 from the table was never checked on the DNA. The CDR3 spans 8 residues, counting both ends. The germline CDR1 and CDR2 sequences are LGHNA and YNFKEQ. The CDR3: CASSRILR.

The chain has TRBV5-4 and TRBJ2-7; 8 bases align to TRBD2. Germline lookup yields CDR1 SGHNT and CDR2 YYREEE (reference sequence). The CDR3 extends over 16 amino acids. Losses at the gene ends were 4 bases for V and 3 bases for J; bases not matched to a gene: 12. The CDR3 coding sequence is TGTGCCAGCAGCCAAGAGGAAGCGGGGGCCCGCTACGAGCAGTACTTC. Its translation is CASSQEEAGARYEQYF.

This clone was detected only once. The DNA for the CDR3 is TGTGCCAGCAGCTTAGGGTCAAGCGCCTACGAGCAGTACTTC. Encoded protein: CASSLGSSAYEQYF. J is TRBJ2-7 and V is TRBV7-2; D gene ambiguous. The CDR3 consists of 14 residues. The V gene lost 1 base and the J gene lost 2 bases, with 9 bases spanning the gap. Germline CDR1 is SGHTA and CDR2 is FQGNSA.

The chain employs TRBV6-1 and TRBJ1-5; D is possibly TRBD1 (5 bases). Germline V gene lookup returns CDR1 MNHNS and CDR2 SASEGT. This CDR3 is built from 14 residues. V lost 4 bases, J lost 3 bases, and 10 bases lay in between. In DNA form, the CDR3 reads TGTGCCAGCAGTGCTGACAGTTCCAATCAGCCCCAGCATTTT. Its translation is CASSADSSNQPQHF.

The chain uses TRBV4-1 and TRBJ2-2; D is tentatively TRBD1 or TRBD2 (5 bases each). The CDR3 is 14 residues long. Per the germline V gene, CDR1 is MGHRA and CDR2 is YSYEKL. Trimming cost V 4 bases and J 6 bases, with 12 bases left between them. CDR3 protein: CASSRDHGSGELFF. The DNA of the CDR3 is TGCGCCAGCAGCCGGGACCACGGGTCCGGGGAGCTGTTTTTT.

V is TRBV7-1 and J is TRBJ2-7, with no clear D. TRBV7-1 is filed as an ORF, its function uncertain. The CDR3 is made up of 12 amino acids. The V gene lost 4 bases and the J gene lost 2 bases, with 6 bases spanning the gap. CDR3 amino acids: CASSLAPYEQYF. In DNA form, the CDR3 reads TGTGCCAGCAGCTTAGCCCCCTACGAGCAGTACTTC.

The chain uses TRBV7-9 and TRBJ2-5; the match to TRBD2 covers 10 bases. V dropped 4 bases and J dropped 5; count of bases not matched to a gene: 7. This CDR3 is built from 15 residues. Germline V lookup: CDR1 SEHNR, CDR2 FQNEAQ (reference sequence). CDR3 sequence: CASSSGTSVHETQYF. In DNA, the CDR3 is TGTGCCAGCAGCTCCGGGACTAGCGTCCATGAGACCCAGTACTTC.

V is TRBV2 and J is TRBJ1-2; TRBD1 matches 9 bases. There are 17 residues in the CDR3. CDR1 and CDR2 (germline): SNHLY, FYNNEI. V dropped 4 bases and J dropped 7; count of bases not matched to a gene: 16. CDR3 DNA sequence: TGTGCCAGCAGTGTAACCGGGACAGGGTTTTTTGAGGGTGGCTACACCTTC. This translates into CASSVTGTGFFEGGYTF. Looking up the rest from reference TRBV2 and TRBJ1-2 gives the full variable domain: EPEVTQTPSHQVTQMGQEVILRCVPISNHLYFYWYRQILGQKVEFLVSFYNNEISEKSEIFDDQFSVERPDGSNFTLKIRSTKLEDSAMYFCASSVTGTGFFEGGYTFGSGTRLTVV.